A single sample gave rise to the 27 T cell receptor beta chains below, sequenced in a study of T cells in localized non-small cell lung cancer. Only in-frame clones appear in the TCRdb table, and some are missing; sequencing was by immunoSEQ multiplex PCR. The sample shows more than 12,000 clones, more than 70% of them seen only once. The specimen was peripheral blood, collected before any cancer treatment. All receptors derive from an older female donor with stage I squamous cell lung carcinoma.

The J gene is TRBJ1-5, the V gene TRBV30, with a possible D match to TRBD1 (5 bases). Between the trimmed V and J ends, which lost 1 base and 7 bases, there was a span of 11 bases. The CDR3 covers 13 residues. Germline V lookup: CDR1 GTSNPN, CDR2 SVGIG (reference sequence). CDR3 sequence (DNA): TGTGCCTGGAGTGGGTCAGGGAAACAGCCCCAGCATTTT. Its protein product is CAWSGSGKQPQHF.

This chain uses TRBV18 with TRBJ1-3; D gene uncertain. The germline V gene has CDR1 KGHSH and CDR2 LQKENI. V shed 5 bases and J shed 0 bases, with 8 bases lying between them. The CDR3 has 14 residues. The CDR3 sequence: CASSSSNSGNTIYF. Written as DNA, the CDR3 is TGTGCCAGCTCATCTTCGAACTCTGGAAACACCATATATTTT.

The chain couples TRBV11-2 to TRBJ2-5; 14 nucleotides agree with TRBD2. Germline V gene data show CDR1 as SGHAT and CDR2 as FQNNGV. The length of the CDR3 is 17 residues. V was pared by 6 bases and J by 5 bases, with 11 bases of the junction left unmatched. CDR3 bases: TGTGCCAGCAGAAAGACTAGCGGGAGGGCCGAGCCGGAGACCCAGTACTTC. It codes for CASRKTSGRAEPETQYF.

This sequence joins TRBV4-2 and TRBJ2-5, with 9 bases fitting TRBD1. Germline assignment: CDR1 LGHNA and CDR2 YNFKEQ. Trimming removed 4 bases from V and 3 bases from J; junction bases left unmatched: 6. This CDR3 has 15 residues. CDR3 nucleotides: TGTGCCAGCAGCCTAATACAGGGGGCGAAAGAGACCCAGTACTTC. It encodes CASSLIQGAKETQYF.

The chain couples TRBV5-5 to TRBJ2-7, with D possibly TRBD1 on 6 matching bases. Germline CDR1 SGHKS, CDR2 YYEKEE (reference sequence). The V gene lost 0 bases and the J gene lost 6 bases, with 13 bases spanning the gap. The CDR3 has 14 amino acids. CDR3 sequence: CASSLVNRASEQYF. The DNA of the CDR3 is TGTGCCAGCAGCTTGGTTAACAGGGCAAGCGAGCAGTACTTC.

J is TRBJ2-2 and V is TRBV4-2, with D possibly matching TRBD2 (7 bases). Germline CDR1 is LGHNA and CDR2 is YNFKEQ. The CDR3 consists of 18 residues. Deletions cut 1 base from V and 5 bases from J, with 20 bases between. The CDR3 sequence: CASSQVSGLEGGTGELFF. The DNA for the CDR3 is TGTGCCAGCAGCCAAGTTTCGGGGTTGGAGGGGGGGACCGGGGAGCTGTTTTTT.

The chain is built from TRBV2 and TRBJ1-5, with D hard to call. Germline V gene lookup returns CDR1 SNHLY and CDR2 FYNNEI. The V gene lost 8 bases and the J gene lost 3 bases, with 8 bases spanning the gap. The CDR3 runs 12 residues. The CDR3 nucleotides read TGTGCCAGCTATGCTACCAATCAGCCCCAGCATTTT. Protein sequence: CASYATNQPQHF.

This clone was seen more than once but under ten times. CDR3 DNA sequence: TGTGCCAGCAGTCCTACCGGGACAGGAGGGTCCGGGAGGGGGACCCAGTACTTC. This codes for CASSPTGTGGSGRGTQYF. This rearrangement joins TRBV27 to TRBJ2-5; D tentatively reads TRBD1 or TRBD2 (8 bases each). V lost 5 bases and J lost 7, with 29 bases in between. Germline V gene data show CDR1 as MNHEY and CDR2 as SMNVEV (reference sequence). The CDR3 loop spans 18 amino acids.

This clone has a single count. CDR3 DNA sequence: TGTGCCAGTACCCCGGGACAGGGTTATCAGCCCCAGCATTTT. Its protein is CASTPGQGYQPQHF. This chain links TRBV19 with TRBJ1-5; TRBD1 matches at 9 bases. The germline gives CDR1 LNHDA, CDR2 SQIVND (reference sequence). The CDR3 contains 14 residues. Germline trimming cut 7 bases from V and 5 bases from J; bases unmatched to any gene: 6.

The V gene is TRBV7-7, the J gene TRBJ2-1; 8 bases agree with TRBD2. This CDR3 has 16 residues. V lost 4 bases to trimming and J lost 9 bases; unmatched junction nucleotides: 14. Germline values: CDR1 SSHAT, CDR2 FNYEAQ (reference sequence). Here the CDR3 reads CASSSTSGASRGEQFF. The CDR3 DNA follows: TGTGCCAGCAGCTCCACTAGCGGAGCATCCCGGGGTGAGCAGTTCTTC.

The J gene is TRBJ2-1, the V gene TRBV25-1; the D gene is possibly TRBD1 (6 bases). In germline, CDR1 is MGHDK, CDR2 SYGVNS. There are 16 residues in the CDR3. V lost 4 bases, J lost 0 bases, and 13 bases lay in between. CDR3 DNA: TGTGCCAGCAGTGCCCTAGTGGGGGCCTCCTACAATGAGCAGTTCTTC. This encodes CASSALVGASYNEQFF.

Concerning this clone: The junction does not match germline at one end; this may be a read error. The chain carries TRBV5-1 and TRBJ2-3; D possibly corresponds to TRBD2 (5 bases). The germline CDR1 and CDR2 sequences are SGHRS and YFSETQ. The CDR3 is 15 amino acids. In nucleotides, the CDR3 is TGCGCCAGCAGCCCTGATGGAGGTAGCACGGATACGCAGTATTTT. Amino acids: CASSPDGGSTDTQYF.

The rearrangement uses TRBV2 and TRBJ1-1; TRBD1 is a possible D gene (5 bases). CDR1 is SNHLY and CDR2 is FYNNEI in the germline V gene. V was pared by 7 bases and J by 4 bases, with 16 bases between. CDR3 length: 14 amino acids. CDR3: CASTPYQGRTEAFF. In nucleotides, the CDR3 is TGTGCCAGCACTCCCTACCAGGGCCGCACTGAAGCTTTCTTT.

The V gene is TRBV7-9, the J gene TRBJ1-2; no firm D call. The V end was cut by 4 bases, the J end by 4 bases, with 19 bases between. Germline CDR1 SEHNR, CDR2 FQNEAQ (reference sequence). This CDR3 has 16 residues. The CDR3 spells CASSSELVSLSYGYTF. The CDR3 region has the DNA TGTGCCAGCAGCTCGGAACTTGTCAGCCTCTCCTATGGCTACACCTTC.

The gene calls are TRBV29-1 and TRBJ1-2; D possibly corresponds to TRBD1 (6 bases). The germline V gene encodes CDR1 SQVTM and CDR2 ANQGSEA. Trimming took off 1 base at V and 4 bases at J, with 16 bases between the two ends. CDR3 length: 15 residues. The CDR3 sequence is CSVEGFAGATYGYTF. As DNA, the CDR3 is TGCAGCGTTGAAGGGTTCGCAGGGGCCACCTATGGCTACACCTTC.

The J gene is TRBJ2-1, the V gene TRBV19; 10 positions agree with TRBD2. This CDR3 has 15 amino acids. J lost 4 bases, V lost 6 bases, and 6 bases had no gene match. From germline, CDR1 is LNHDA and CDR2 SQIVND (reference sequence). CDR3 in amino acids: CASRELAGDYNEQFF. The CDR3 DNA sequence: TGTGCCAGTAGGGAGCTAGCGGGAGATTACAATGAGCAGTTCTTC.

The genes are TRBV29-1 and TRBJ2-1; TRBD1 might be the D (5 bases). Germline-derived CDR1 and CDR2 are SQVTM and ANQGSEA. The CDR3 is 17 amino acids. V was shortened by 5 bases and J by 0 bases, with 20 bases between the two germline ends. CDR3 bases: TGCAGCGTTACAACCACCAGGGCAAGGAGCTCCTACAATGAGCAGTTCTTC. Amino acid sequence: CSVTTTRARSSYNEQFF.

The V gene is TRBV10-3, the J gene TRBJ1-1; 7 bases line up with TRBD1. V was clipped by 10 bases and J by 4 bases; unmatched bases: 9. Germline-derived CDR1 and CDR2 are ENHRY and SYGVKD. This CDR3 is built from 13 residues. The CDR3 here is CASNLQGSTEAFF. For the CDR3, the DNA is TGTGCCAGCAATCTACAGGGGTCCACTGAAGCTTTCTTT.

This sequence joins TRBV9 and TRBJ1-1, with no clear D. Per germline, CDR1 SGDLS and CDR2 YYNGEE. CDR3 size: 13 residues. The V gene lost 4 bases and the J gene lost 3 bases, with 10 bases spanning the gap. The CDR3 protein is CASSPQTYTEAFF. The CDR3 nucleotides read TGTGCCAGCAGCCCCCAAACATACACTGAAGCTTTCTTT.

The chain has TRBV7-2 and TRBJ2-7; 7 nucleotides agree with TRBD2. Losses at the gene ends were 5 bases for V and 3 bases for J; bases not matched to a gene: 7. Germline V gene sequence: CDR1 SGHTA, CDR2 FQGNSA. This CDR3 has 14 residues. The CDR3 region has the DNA TGTGCCAGCAGCCTCCGGACTAGTTTCTACGAGCAGTACTTC. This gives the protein CASSLRTSFYEQYF.

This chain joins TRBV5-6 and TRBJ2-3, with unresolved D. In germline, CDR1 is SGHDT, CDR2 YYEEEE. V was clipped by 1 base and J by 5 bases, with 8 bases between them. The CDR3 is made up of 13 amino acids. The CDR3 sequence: CASSLPQIDTQYF. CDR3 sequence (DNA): TGTGCCAGCAGCTTGCCGCAAATAGATACGCAGTATTTT.

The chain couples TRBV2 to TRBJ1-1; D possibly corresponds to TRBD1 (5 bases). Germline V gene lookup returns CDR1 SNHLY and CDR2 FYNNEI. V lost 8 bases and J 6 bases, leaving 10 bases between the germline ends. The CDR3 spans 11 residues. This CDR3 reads CASGMGPEAFF. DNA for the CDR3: TGTGCCAGCGGGATGGGGCCTGAAGCTTTCTTT. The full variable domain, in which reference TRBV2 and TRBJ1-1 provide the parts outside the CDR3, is EPEVTQTPSHQVTQMGQEVILRCVPISNHLYFYWYRQILGQKVEFLVSFYNNEISEKSEIFDDQFSVERPDGSNFTLKIRSTKLEDSAMYFCASGMGPEAFFGQGTRLTVV.

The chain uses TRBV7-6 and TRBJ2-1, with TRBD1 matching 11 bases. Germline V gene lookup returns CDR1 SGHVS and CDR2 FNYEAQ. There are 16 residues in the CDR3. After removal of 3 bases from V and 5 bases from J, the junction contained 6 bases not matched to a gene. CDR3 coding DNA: TGTGCCAGCAGCTTTGAAGGACAGGGGGCGGACAATGAGCAGTTCTTC. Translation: CASSFEGQGADNEQFF.

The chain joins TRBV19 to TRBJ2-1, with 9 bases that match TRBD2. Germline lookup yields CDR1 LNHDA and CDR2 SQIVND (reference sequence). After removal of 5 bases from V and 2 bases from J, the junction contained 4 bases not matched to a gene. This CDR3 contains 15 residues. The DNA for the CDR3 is TGTGCCAGTAGTCCCGTAGCGGGAGCCTACAATGAGCAGTTCTTC. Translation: CASSPVAGAYNEQFF.

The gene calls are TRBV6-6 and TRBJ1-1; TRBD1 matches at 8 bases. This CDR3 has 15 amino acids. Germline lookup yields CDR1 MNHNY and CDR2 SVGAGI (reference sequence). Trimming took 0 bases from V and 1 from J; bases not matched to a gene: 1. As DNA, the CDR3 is TGTGCCAGCAGTTACTCCGACAGGGGGAACACTGAAGCTTTCTTT. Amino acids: CASSYSDRGNTEAFF.

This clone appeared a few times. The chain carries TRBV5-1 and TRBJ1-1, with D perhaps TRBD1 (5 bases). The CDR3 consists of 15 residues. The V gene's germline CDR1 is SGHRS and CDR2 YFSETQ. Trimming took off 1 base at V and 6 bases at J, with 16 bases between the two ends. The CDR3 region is CASSLLTSGKSEAFF. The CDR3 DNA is TGCGCCAGCAGCTTGCTAACCTCAGGGAAGTCTGAAGCTTTCTTT.

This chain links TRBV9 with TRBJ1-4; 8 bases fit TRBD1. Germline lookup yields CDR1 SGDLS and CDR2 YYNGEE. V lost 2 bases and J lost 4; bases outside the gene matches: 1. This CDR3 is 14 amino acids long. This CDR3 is CASSVDRDNEKLFF. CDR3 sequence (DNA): TGTGCCAGCAGCGTGGACAGGGATAATGAAAAACTGTTTTTT.